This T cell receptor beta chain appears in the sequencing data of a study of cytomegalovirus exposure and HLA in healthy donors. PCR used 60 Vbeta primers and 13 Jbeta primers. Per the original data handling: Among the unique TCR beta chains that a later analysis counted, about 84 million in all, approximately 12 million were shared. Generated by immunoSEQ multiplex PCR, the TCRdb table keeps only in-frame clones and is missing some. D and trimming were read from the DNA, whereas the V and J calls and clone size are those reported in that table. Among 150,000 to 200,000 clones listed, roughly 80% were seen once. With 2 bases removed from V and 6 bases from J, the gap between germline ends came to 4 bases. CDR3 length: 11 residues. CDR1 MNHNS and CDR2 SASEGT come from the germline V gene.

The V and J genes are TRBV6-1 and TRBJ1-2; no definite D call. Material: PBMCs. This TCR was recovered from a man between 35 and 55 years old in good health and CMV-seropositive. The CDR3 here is CASSERDGYTF. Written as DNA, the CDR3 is TGTGCCAGCAGTGAAAGAGATGGCTACACCTTC.